A selection of T cell receptor beta chains follows, all from one sample in a study of T cell responses to AZD1222 COVID-19 vaccine. Here immunoSEQ multiplex PCR was the method, and the copy in TCRdb shows in-frame clones only, minus some. The sample gives some 150,000 clones, approximately 85% of which show up once; 7.9% is in the top ten. This material consisted of peripheral blood, taken 28 days after the second dose of the MenACWY control vaccine. The receptors originated from an adult who received the MenACWY meningococcal vaccine as a control. The CDR3 runs from the conserved cysteine through the conserved F or W.

j_gene: TRBJ2-1
v_gene: TRBV10-2
CDR3aa: CASSDRGYNEQFF

j_gene: TRBJ1-2
v_gene: TRBV19
CDR3aa: CASRRTGGGDYGYTF

j_gene: TRBJ1-2
v_gene: TRBV30
CDR3aa: CAWTRTGGTYGYTF

j_gene: TRBJ1-3
v_gene: TRBV9
CDR3aa: CASSVDLSGNTIYF

j_gene: TRBJ2-2
v_gene: TRBV15
CDR3aa: CATSRDIGELFF

j_gene: TRBJ2-7
v_gene: TRBV11-3
CDR3aa: CASSLASVLVNSSYEQYF

j_gene: TRBJ2-7
v_gene: TRBV9
CDR3aa: CASSVGQNYEQYF

j_gene: TRBJ2-2
v_gene: TRBV7-9
CDR3aa: CASSLRRGQPSNTGELFF

j_gene: TRBJ1-3
v_gene: TRBV5-1
CDR3aa: CASSSRGGSGNTIYF

j_gene: TRBJ1-5
v_gene: TRBV6-6
CDR3aa: CASSSGGQPQHF

j_gene: TRBJ1-2
v_gene: TRBV30
CDR3aa: CAWNRGGRGYTF

j_gene: TRBJ1-2
v_gene: TRBV13
CDR3aa: CASSSWTGSDGYTF

j_gene: TRBJ1-1
v_gene: TRBV5-1
CDR3aa: CASSRSLMNTEAFF

j_gene: TRBJ1-1
v_gene: TRBV5-1
CDR3aa: CASSLLSPAVAEAFF

j_gene: TRBJ1-1
v_gene: TRBV30
CDR3aa: CAWTGANTEAFF

j_gene: TRBJ1-1
v_gene: TRBV6-5
CDR3aa: CASSYYDRGDTEAFF

j_gene: TRBJ1-2
v_gene: TRBV9
CDR3aa: CASSTTGHYGYTF

j_gene: TRBJ2-1
v_gene: TRBV14
CDR3aa: CASSQDLLAEQFF

j_gene: TRBJ1-1
v_gene: TRBV28
CDR3aa: CASSPRTGMNTEAFF

j_gene: TRBJ1-1
v_gene: TRBV12-3/TRBV12-4
CDR3aa: CASSQTGSAEAFF

j_gene: TRBJ1-2
v_gene: TRBV4-1
CDR3aa: CASSSPGQGSHGYTF

j_gene: TRBJ1-5
v_gene: TRBV7-9
CDR3aa: CASSSTRAGYQPQHF

j_gene: TRBJ1-2
v_gene: TRBV19
CDR3aa: CASSIAFTGGNGYTF

j_gene: TRBJ2-7
v_gene: TRBV19
CDR3aa: CASSISRLAGDEQYF

j_gene: TRBJ2-3
v_gene: TRBV3-1/TRBV3-2
CDR3aa: CASSQGQRDTDTQYF

j_gene: TRBJ2-1
v_gene: TRBV19
CDR3aa: CASSTASYNEQFF

j_gene: TRBJ2-1
v_gene: TRBV13
CDR3aa: CASSLVVSGEQFF

j_gene: TRBJ1-2
v_gene: TRBV5-1
CDR3aa: CASSLELSPPGYTF

j_gene: TRBJ2-4
v_gene: TRBV5-1
CDR3aa: CASSLASGSNIQYF

j_gene: TRBJ2-3
v_gene: TRBV27
CDR3aa: CASSLGLADITDTQYF

j_gene: TRBJ2-7
v_gene: TRBV15
CDR3aa: CATSLKTSYEQYF

j_gene: TRBJ1-6
v_gene: TRBV9
CDR3aa: CASSVGGGGGNSPLHF

j_gene: TRBJ2-7
v_gene: TRBV7-9
CDR3aa: CASSSSLRGSYEQYF

j_gene: TRBJ1-3
v_gene: TRBV28
CDR3aa: CASLGLTGNTIYF

j_gene: TRBJ2-7
v_gene: TRBV10-3
CDR3aa: CAISGFEYEQYF

j_gene: TRBJ1-1
v_gene: TRBV11-2
CDR3aa: CASSFVGSNTEAFF

j_gene: TRBJ1-4
v_gene: TRBV24-1
CDR3aa: CATSDPGTGGEKLFF

j_gene: TRBJ2-1
v_gene: TRBV24-1
CDR3aa: CATSGIYNEQFF

j_gene: TRBJ1-6
v_gene: TRBV27
CDR3aa: CASSLTEGRTYNSPLHF

j_gene: TRBJ1-2
v_gene: TRBV29-1
CDR3aa: CSVDVQGGNYGYTF

j_gene: TRBJ1-5
v_gene: TRBV27
CDR3aa: CASSLGGASQPQHF

j_gene: TRBJ2-7
v_gene: TRBV21-1
CDR3aa: CASSNRVLESYEQYF

j_gene: TRBJ1-1
v_gene: TRBV5-4
CDR3aa: CASSSKNTEAFF

j_gene: TRBJ1-1
v_gene: TRBV5-4
CDR3aa: CASRINRGRTEAFF

j_gene: TRBJ1-2
v_gene: TRBV7-9
CDR3aa: CASSLETGGYTF

j_gene: TRBJ2-1
v_gene: TRBV4-1
CDR3aa: CASNPTGPSYNEQFF

j_gene: TRBJ1-5
v_gene: TRBV2
CDR3aa: CASSVGGGQPQHF

j_gene: TRBJ1-1
v_gene: TRBV7-9
CDR3aa: CASSLRSGLNTEAFF

j_gene: TRBJ2-7
v_gene: TRBV6-8
CDR3aa: CASSQDRDRGYEQYF

j_gene: TRBJ1-5
v_gene: TRBV28
CDR3aa: CASSPAAGSQPQHF